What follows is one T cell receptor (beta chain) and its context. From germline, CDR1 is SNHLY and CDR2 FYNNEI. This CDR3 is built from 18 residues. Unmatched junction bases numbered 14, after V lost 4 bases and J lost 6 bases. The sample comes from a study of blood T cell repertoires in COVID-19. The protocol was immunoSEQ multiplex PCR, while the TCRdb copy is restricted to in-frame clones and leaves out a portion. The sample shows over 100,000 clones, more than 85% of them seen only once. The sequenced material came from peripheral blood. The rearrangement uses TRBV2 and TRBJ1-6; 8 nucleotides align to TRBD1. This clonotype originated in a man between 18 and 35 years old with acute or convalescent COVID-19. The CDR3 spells CASSGTQGVGIGNSPLHF. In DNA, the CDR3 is TGTGCCAGCAGTGGAACACAGGGGGTTGGTATAGGTAATTCACCCCTCCACTTT. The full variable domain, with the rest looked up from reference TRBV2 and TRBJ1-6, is EPEVTQTPSHQVTQMGQEVILRCVPISNHLYFYWYRQILGQKVEFLVSFYNNEISEKSEIFDDQFSVERPDGSNFTLKIRSTKLEDSAMYFCASSGTQGVGIGNSPLHFGNGTRLTVT.